The 14 T cell receptor beta chains below all came from one sample that was sequenced in a study of cytomegalovirus exposure and HLA in healthy donors. The PCR ran on 60 Vbeta and 13 Jbeta primers. Sequencing was performed with immunoSEQ multiplex PCR; in TCRdb, only in-frame clones are kept and a portion is missing. Of 180,000 or so clones listed, about 80% are singletons. Material: PBMCs. These TCRs come from a woman aged 25 to 39 in good health and CMV-seronegative.

The sample holds many counts of this clone. This sample includes further DNA sequences coding for the same CDR3. The gene calls are TRBV19 and TRBJ2-1, with 11 nucleotides matching TRBD2. V lost 5 bases, J lost 6 bases, and 9 bases stayed unmatched. The germline V gene encodes CDR1 LNHDA and CDR2 SQIVND (reference sequence). This CDR3 is 16 amino acids long. CDR3 in DNA: TGTGCCAGTAGTTCCCTAGCGGGGGGCAGGGGCAATGAGCAGTTCTTC. This encodes CASSSLAGGRGNEQFF.

The chain joins TRBV19 to TRBJ2-1; 7 bases align to TRBD1. Germline lookup yields CDR1 LNHDA and CDR2 SQIVND (reference sequence). After removal of 4 bases from V and 7 bases from J, the junction contained 7 bases not matched to a gene. This CDR3 contains 14 residues. The CDR3 sequence: CASSTDRVGNEQFF. For the CDR3, the DNA is TGTGCCAGTAGTACCGACAGGGTAGGGAATGAGCAGTTCTTC.

The chain recombines TRBV23-1 with TRBJ2-4, with a possible D match to TRBD1 (5 bases). TRBV23-1 is known as an ORF, though its function is uncertain. The CDR3 is 15 residues long. Trimming took off 6 bases at V and 1 base at J, with 13 bases between the two ends. The CDR3, as DNA: TGCGCCAGCAGCCAGGGTTTTCGGGCCAAAAACATTCAGTACTTC. Encoded protein: CASSQGFRAKNIQYF.

This chain links TRBV25-1 with TRBJ2-5; no definite D call. The CDR3 extends over 15 amino acids. The germline CDR1 and CDR2 sequences are MGHDK and SYGVNS. The V end was cut by 4 bases, the J end by 4 bases, with 16 bases between. CDR3 sequence reads: CASSVDTYARETQYF. CDR3 bases: TGTGCCAGCAGTGTAGACACCTACGCCCGAGAGACCCAGTACTTC.

The chain recombines TRBV5-1 with TRBJ2-5; 7 positions agree with TRBD2. The germline V gene encodes CDR1 SGHRS and CDR2 YFSETQ. With 2 bases clipped from V and 0 bases from J, the junction kept 1 base outside the gene matches. This CDR3 spans 14 amino acids. The CDR3 here is CASSFGTNQETQYF. CDR3 DNA sequence: TGCGCCAGCAGCTTCGGGACTAACCAAGAGACCCAGTACTTC.

V is TRBV19 and J is TRBJ1-3; 7 positions match TRBD1. This CDR3 region has 13 residues. Germline V gene data show CDR1 as LNHDA and CDR2 as SQIVND (reference sequence). The trim removed 9 bases at V and 4 bases at J, leaving 6 bases unmatched. CDR3 region: CASYRGPGNTIYF. The CDR3 DNA follows: TGTGCCAGCTACAGGGGACCAGGAAACACCATATATTTT.

The chain links TRBV19 to TRBJ2-7, with 7 nucleotides matching TRBD1. Unmatched junction bases numbered 7, after V lost 5 bases and J lost 3 bases. Germline V lookup: CDR1 LNHDA, CDR2 SQIVND (reference sequence). This CDR3 has 14 amino acids. The CDR3 here is CASSETGANYEQYF. CDR3 bases: TGTGCCAGTAGTGAAACAGGGGCGAACTACGAGCAGTACTTC.

J is TRBJ1-5 and V is TRBV19, with TRBD1 matching over 11 bases. There are 16 residues in the CDR3. The V and J ends lost 5 bases and 3 bases, in that order; junction bases with no gene match: 6. Germline V gene data show CDR1 as LNHDA and CDR2 as SQIVND (reference sequence). CDR3 DNA: TGTGCCAGTAGTTTCTGGACAGGGGGCGACAATCAGCCCCAGCATTTT. Its protein is CASSFWTGGDNQPQHF.

The CDR3 here is CASSLFSTVTTNEKLFF. CDR3 sequence (DNA): TGCGCCAGCAGTCTGTTCTCGACAGTAACAACTAATGAAAAACTGTTTTTT. The chain couples TRBV4-1 to TRBJ1-4; perhaps TRBD1 as D (5 bases). Looked up from germline, CDR1 is MGHRA and CDR2 is YSYEKL. The CDR3 extends over 17 amino acids. V was pared by 6 bases and J by 0 bases, with 17 bases between.

The CDR3 DNA reads as TGTGCCAGCAGCTTCGTCAGGGTGAGCTCTGGGGCCAACGTCCTGACTTTC. It yields the protein CASSFVRVSSGANVLTF. The J gene is TRBJ2-6, the V gene TRBV11-2, with D perhaps TRBD1 (5 bases). Germline V gene data show CDR1 as SGHAT and CDR2 as FQNNGV. This CDR3 is 17 amino acids long. The V end lost 3 bases, the J end lost 0 bases, and 12 bases lay between the germline ends.

This clone was seen ten or more times. The chain joins TRBV5-4 to TRBJ1-1; D not resolved. Deletions cut 4 bases from V and 0 bases from J, with 13 bases between. CDR1 and CDR2 from the germline V gene are SGHNT and YYREEE (reference sequence). The CDR3 covers 15 residues. The CDR3 spells CASSAWNSMNTEAFF. The DNA for the CDR3 is TGTGCCAGCAGCGCTTGGAACAGTATGAACACTGAAGCTTTCTTT. The full variable domain, rest sourced from reference TRBV5-4 and TRBJ1-1, is ETGVTQSPTHLIKTRGQQVTLRCSSQSGHNTVSWYQQALGQGPQFIFQYYREEENGRGNFPPRFSGLQFPNYSSELNVNALELDDSALYLCASSAWNSMNTEAFFGQGTRLTVV.

The CDR3 sequence is CASSFLGQGDEQYF. Here the CDR3 DNA reads TGTGCCAGCAGTTTTTTGGGACAGGGTGACGAGCAGTACTTC. The chain couples TRBV27 to TRBJ2-7; 9 nucleotides match TRBD1. V shed 3 bases, J shed 5 bases, and the junction held 5 bases outside the gene matches. Germline lookup yields CDR1 MNHEY and CDR2 SMNVEV (reference sequence). This CDR3 region has 14 residues.

This clone has only one observation. The CDR3 region has the DNA TGTGCCAGCAGCTTAGAGGGCGGGGGTCAGCCCCAGCATTTT. Amino acids: CASSLEGGGQPQHF. The rearrangement joins TRBV7-3 to TRBJ1-5, with D possibly matching TRBD1 (5 bases). Germline V gives CDR1 SGHTA, CDR2 FQGTGA. The CDR3 covers 14 residues. Trimming removed 2 bases at V and 6 bases at J, with 11 bases between.

This clone occurred once. At the DNA level, this CDR3 is encoded by other sequences in the same sample as well. The chain combines TRBV5-1 with TRBJ2-2; TRBD1 matches at 8 bases. V gave up 0 bases and J gave up 4 bases; unmatched junction bases: 2. From germline, CDR1 is SGHRS and CDR2 YFSETQ. The CDR3 spans 15 residues. The CDR3 protein is CASSLGTGGTGELFF. The CDR3 coding sequence is TGCGCCAGCAGCTTGGGAACAGGGGGCACCGGGGAGCTGTTTTTT.